A selection of T cell receptor beta chains follows, all from one sample in a study of T cell responses to AZD1222 COVID-19 vaccine. Generated by immunoSEQ multiplex PCR, the TCRdb table keeps only in-frame clones and is missing some. This sample yields 80,000 to 90,000 clones, of which under 95% are seen a single time; approximately 3% belongs to the top ten. Source: peripheral blood, taken on day 0 of AZD1222 vaccination. The receptors here all came from an adult in good health. The CDR3 runs from the conserved cysteine through the conserved F or W.

V	J	CDR3
TRBV5-6	TRBJ2-4	CASSLWEAKNIQYF
TRBV5-6	TRBJ2-7	CASSLALTATYEQYF
TRBV15	TRBJ1-1	CATRWDKNTEAFF
TRBV19	TRBJ1-5	CASSIRGAHNQPQHF
TRBV19	TRBJ2-1	CASSPSAASGRFRNEQFF
TRBV7-9	TRBJ1-2	CAVRNYGYTF
TRBV29-1	TRBJ2-1	CSVDGGGGRYNEQFF
TRBV7-9	TRBJ1-1	CASSLGQGDTEAFF
TRBV11-1	TRBJ2-7	CASSSRQTYEQYF
TRBV2	TRBJ2-7	CASSEARFSYEQYF
TRBV5-1	TRBJ1-6	CASREQGAFNSPLHF
TRBV28	TRBJ2-7	CASGSRIPFEQYF
TRBV20-1	TRBJ1-5	CSASSTGLGYNNQPQHF
TRBV9	TRBJ2-5	CASSRTGDDQETQYF
TRBV5-6	TRBJ1-2	CASSLTGVGLSYGYTF
TRBV2	TRBJ2-6	CASGTGVGANVLTF
TRBV7-2	TRBJ1-1	CASSPARGGVAEAFF
TRBV10-3	TRBJ2-7	CAISELETVSYEQYF
TRBV5-6	TRBJ2-2	CASSPRLAGVVRAGELFF
TRBV5-1	TRBJ2-7	CASSLLPGLADYEQYF
TRBV2	TRBJ2-1	CARQRESSYNEQFF
TRBV29-1	TRBJ1-2	CSVVADLYGYTF
TRBV2	TRBJ2-7	CASSEYGVGSF
TRBV5-4	TRBJ2-2	CASSLQRGGRTGELFF
TRBV3-1/TRBV3-2	TRBJ1-4	CASSAPQAGNEKLFF
TRBV4-2	TRBJ2-1	CASSQAGGGRPYNEQFF
TRBV4-1	TRBJ2-3	CASSGSQGGTDTQYF
TRBV15	TRBJ1-4	CATSSRDSATNEKLFF
TRBV2	TRBJ1-1	CASSEIPAEAFF
TRBV27	TRBJ1-5	CASSFISGQPQHF